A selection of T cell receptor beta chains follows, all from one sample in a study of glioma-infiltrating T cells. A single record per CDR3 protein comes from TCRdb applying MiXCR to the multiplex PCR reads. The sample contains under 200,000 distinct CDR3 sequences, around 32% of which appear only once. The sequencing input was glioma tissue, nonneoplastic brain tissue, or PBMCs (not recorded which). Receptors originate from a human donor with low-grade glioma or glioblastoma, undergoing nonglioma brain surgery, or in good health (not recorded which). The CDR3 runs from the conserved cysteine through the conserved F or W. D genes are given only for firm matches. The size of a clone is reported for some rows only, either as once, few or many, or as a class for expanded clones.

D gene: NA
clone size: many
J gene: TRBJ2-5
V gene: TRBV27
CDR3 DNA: TGTGCCAGCGCTAACAGGGCCTTAGAGACCCAGTACTTC
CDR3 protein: CASANRALETQYF

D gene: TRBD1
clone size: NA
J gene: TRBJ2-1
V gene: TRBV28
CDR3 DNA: TGTGCCAGCAGCACCGGGACAGGGGGTAGGGGTGAGCAGTTATTC
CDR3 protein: CASSTGTGGRGEQLF

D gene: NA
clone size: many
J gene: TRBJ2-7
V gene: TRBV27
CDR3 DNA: TGTGCCAGCAGTCACTCGACAGCTTACTACGAGCAGTACTTC
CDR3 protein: CASSHSTAYYEQYF

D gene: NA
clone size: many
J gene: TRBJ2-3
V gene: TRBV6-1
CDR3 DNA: TGTGCCAGCAGTTCCTTGGGAAGTGTTGCAGATACGCAGTATTTT
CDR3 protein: CASSSLGSVADTQYF

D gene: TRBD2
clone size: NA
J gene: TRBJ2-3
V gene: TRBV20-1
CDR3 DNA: TGCAGTGCTCGTCAGACTAGCGGGAGTACAGATACGCAGTATTTT
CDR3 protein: CSARQTSGSTDTQYF

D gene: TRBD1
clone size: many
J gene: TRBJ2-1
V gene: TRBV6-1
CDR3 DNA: TGTGCCAGCAGTCGTTCCACCGGGACAGTCACCTACAATGAGCAGTTCTTC
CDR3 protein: CASSRSTGTVTYNEQFF

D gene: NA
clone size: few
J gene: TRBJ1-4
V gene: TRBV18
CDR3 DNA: TGTGCCAGCTCACAGGACCAGGGGAACGAAAAACTGTTTTTT
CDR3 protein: CASSQDQGNEKLFF

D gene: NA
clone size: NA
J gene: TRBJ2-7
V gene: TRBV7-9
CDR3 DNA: TGTGCCAGCAGCCCCTCCGGCAGCCGCGAGCAGTACTTC
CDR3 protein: CASSPSGSREQYF

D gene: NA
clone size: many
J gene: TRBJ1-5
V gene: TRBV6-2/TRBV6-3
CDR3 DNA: TGTGCCAGCAGTTACGTTTCGGGCGGCAATCAGCCCCAGCATTTT
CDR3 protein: CASSYVSGGNQPQHF

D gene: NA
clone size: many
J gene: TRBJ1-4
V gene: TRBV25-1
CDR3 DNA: TGTGCCAGCAGTGAATTCCGGGGGGGGGGGGAAAAACTGTTTTTT
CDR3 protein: CASSEFRGGGEKLFF

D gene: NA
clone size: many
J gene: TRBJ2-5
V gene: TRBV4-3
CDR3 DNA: TGCGCCAGCAGCCAATTTGCGGGCTCAACAGAGACCCAGTACTTC
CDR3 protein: CASSQFAGSTETQYF

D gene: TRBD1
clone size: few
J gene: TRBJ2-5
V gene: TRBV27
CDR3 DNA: TGTGCCAGCAGAAATCCGGGACAGGGGATGGGGACCCAGTACTTC
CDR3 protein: CASRNPGQGMGTQYF

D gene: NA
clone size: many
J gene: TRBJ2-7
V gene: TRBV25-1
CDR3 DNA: TGTGCCAGCTCCGACCGAGGCTCCTACGAGCAGTACTTC
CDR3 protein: CASSDRGSYEQYF

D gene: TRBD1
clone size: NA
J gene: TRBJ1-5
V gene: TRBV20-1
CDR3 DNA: TGCAGGGGACAGGCGAAAGCCGGGGACACTCAGCCCCAGCATTTT
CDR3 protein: CRGQAKAGDTQPQHF

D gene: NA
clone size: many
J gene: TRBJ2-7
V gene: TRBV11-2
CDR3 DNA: TGTGCCAGCAGCTTAGGATCTAGCGCGTCCTACGAGCAGTACTTC
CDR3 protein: CASSLGSSASYEQYF

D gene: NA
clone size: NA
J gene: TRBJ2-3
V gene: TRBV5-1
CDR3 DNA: TGCGCCAGCAGCTTGGAGGTCGGATCACAGGATACGCAGTATTTT
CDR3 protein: CASSLEVGSQDTQYF

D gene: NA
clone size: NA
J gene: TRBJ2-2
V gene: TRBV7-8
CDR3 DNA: TGTGCCAGCAGCTTCCTAGGACAGAGGAACACCGGGGAGCTGTTTTTT
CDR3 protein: CASSFLGQRNTGELFF

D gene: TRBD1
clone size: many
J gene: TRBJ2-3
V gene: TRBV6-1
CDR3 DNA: TGTGCCACCCTCCGCACAGGGGGCCCAGATACGCAGTATTTT
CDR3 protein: CATLRTGGPDTQYF

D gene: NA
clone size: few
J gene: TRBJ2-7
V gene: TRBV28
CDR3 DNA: TGTGCCAGCACCCCCGGGGGCTCCCGAGGGGAGCAGTACTTC
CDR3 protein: CASTPGGSRGEQYF

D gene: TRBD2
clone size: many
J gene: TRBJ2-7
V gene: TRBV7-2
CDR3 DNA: TGTGCCAGCAGCCGGCTAGCGGGAGGGCCCCACGAGCAGTACTTC
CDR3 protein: CASSRLAGGPHEQYF

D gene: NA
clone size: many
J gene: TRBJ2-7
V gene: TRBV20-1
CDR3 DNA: TGCAGTGCGGACCGGGACATAACCTACGAGCAGTACTTC
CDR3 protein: CSADRDITYEQYF

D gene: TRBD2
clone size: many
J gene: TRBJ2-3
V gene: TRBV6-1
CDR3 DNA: TGTGCCAGCAGTTCAGCGGGAAGCACAGATACGCAGTATTTT
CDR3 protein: CASSSAGSTDTQYF

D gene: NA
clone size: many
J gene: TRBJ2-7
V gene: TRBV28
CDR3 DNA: TGTGCCAGCAGTTTGCCTAGCACCCGCTACGAGCAGTACTTC
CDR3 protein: CASSLPSTRYEQYF

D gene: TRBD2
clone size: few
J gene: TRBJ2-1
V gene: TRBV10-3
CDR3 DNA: TGTGCCATCAGTGAGATAATTAGCGGGTACAATGAGCAGTTCTTC
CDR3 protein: CAISEIISGYNEQFF

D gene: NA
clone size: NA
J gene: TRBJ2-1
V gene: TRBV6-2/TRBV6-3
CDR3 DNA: TGTGCCAGCCGAGAAATGTGGCTGGGGAACAATGAGCAGTTCTTC
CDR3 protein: CASREMWLGNNEQFF

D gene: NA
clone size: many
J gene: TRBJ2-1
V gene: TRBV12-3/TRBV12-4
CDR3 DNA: TGTGCCAGCAAACTCAATGAGCAGTTCTTC
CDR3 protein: CASKLNEQFF

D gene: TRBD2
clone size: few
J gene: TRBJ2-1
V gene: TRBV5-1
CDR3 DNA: TGCGCCAGCAGCTTGTCGCTAGCGGGAGGGCATGAGCAGTTCTTC
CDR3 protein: CASSLSLAGGHEQFF

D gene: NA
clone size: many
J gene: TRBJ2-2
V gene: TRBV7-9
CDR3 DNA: TGTGCCAGCAGCTTAGAGTTATCCGGGGAGCTGTTTTTT
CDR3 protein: CASSLELSGELFF

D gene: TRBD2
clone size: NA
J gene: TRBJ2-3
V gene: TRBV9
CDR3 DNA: TGTGCCAGCAGCGGCCGAGGACTAGGCACAGATACGCAGTATTTT
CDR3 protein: CASSGRGLGTDTQYF

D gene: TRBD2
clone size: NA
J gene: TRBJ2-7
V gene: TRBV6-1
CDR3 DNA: TGTGCTAGCAGGGAACCGGGACTAGCGACCGAGCAGTGCTTC
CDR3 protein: CASREPGLATEQCF

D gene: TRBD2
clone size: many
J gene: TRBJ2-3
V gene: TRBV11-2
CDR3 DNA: TGTGCCAGCAGCCCTATAGCGGGAGGGCCCGGAGATACGCAGTATTTT
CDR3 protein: CASSPIAGGPGDTQYF

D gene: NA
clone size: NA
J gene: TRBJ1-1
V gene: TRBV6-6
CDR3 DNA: TGTGCCAGCAGTTACAGGGACACTGAAGCTTTCTTT
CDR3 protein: CASSYRDTEAFF

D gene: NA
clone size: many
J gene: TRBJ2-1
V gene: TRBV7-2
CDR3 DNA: TGTGCCAGCAGCTTAGCATTCCGGAACTACAATGAGCAGTTCTTC
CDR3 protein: CASSLAFRNYNEQFF

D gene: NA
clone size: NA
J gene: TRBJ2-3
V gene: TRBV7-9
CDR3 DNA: TGTGCCAGCAGCGGGCGGGGAAGGGCTAGCACAGATACGCAGTATTTT
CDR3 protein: CASSGRGRASTDTQYF

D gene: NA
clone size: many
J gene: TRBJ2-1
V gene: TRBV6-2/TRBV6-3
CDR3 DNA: TGTGCCAGCAGTCCGGAAAGCTTCTACAATGAGCAGTTCTTC
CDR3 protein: CASSPESFYNEQFF

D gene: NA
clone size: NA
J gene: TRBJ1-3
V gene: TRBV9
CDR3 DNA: TGTGCCAGCAGCGTCCAACAGGGCTCTGGAAACACCATATATTTT
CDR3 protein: CASSVQQGSGNTIYF

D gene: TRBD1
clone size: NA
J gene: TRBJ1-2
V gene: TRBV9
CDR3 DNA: TGTGCCAGCAGCGTAGCTACAGGACAGGGTAACTATGGCTACACCTTC
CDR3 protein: CASSVATGQGNYGYTF

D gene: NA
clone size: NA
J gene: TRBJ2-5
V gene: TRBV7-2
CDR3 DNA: TGTGCCAGCAGCTCCCACCCTCGGAAGACCAAGTACTTC
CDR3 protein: CASSSHPRKTKYF

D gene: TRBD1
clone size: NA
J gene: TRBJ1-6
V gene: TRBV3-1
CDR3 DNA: TGTGCCAGCAGCCAAAGGACAGGGGGAAATAATTCACCCCTCCACTTT
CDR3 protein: CASSQRTGGNNSPLHF